Here is one T cell receptor beta chain with its context. This specimen belongs to a study of blood T cell repertoires in COVID-19. Libraries were prepared by immunoSEQ multiplex PCR; TCRdb keeps only in-frame clonotypes and omits some of them. Of a few hundred thousand clones listed, 70% to 80% are singletons. This CDR3 comprises 18 residues. Trimming pared 0 bases from V and 0 bases from J, leaving 14 bases between. In germline, CDR1 is LGHNA, CDR2 YSLEER. Sequencing was carried out using peripheral blood. This chain links TRBV4-3 with TRBJ2-2; D uncertain. This clonotype was obtained from a woman aged 80 or over with acute or convalescent COVID-19. CDR3 nucleotides: TGCGCCAGCAGCCAAGAAATAGCTGGTGGTACGAACACCGGGGAGCTGTTTTTT. This gives the protein CASSQEIAGGTNTGELFF.